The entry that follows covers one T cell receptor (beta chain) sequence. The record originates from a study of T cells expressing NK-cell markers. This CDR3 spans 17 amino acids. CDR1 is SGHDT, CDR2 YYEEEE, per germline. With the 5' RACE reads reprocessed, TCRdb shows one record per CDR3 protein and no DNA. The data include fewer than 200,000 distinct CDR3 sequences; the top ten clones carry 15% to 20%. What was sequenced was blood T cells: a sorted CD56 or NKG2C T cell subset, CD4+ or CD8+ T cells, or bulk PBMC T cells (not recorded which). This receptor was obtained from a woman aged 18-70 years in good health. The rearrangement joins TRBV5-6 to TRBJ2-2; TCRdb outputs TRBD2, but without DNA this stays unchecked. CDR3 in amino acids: CASRRRTSGGNTGELFF. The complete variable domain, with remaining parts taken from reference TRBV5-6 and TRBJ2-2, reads DAGVTQSPTHLIKTRGQQVTLRCSPKSGHDTVSWYQQALGQGPQFIFQYYEEEERQRGNFPDRFSGHQFPNYSSELNVNALLLGDSALYLCASRRRTSGGNTGELFFGEGSRLTVL.